The following is a T cell receptor (beta chain) sequence with its context. Its antigen is not known. Unexposed donor CD4+ T cells date from about 2010-2018, before the COVID-19 pandemic. Isolation of CD4+ T cells took place after roughly nine days in culture. TCRdb keeps only in-frame clones here, not all; method: immunoSEQ multiplex PCR. The sample comprises 20,000 or so clones, about 72% of which are singletons, and 15% to 18% rests with the top ten. The data stem from a study of CD4 T cells in relation to SARS-CoV-2 and coronaviruses. The CDR3 contains 16 residues. From germline, CDR1 is MNHEY and CDR2 SMNVEV (reference sequence). Germline trimming cut 3 bases from V and 6 bases from J; bases unmatched to any gene: 9.

The TCR sequence derives from a human donor in good health. Sequencing was performed on CD4+ T cells from PBMCs, cultured in vitro. The chain carries TRBV27 and TRBJ2-2; 8 bases fit TRBD1. The CDR3 DNA is TGTGCCAGCAGTTTGCAGGGGGCGCGGGAAGCCGGGGAGCTGTTTTTT. Translating it yields CASSLQGAREAGELFF.